One and the same sample provided the 16 T cell receptor beta chains below, sequenced in a study of graft-versus-host responses after intestinal transplantation. Their specific antigens are unknown. This table comes from immunoSEQ multiplex PCR, and its TCRdb copy is limited to in-frame clones, with some not included. The repertoire holds more than 60,000 clones, with about 90% as singletons. This sample comprised unstimulated CD8+ T cells sorted from spleen or lymph node cells, obtained before intestinal transplant. All receptors derive from a human donor who received an intestinal transplant.

The J gene is TRBJ1-2, the V gene TRBV19; tentative D call: TRBD1 (5 bases). This CDR3 region has 13 residues. V was shortened by 3 bases and J by 5 bases, with 10 bases between the two germline ends. The germline V gene encodes CDR1 LNHDA and CDR2 SQIVND (reference sequence). The CDR3 region has the DNA TGTGCCAGTAGTATGTCACAGGTGTATGGCTACACCTTC. Encoded protein: CASSMSQVYGYTF.

The chain has TRBV15 and TRBJ2-7, with D maybe TRBD2 (6 bases). V was trimmed by 1 base and J by 5 bases, leaving 12 bases between them. Germline values: CDR1 LNHNV, CDR2 YYDKDF (reference sequence). CDR3 length equals 14 residues. This CDR3 reads CATSRAIPGDEQYF. Written as DNA, the CDR3 is TGTGCCACCAGCAGAGCTATCCCGGGGGACGAGCAGTACTTC.

For this clone: Other DNA sequences within the sample encode an identical CDR3. The chain carries TRBV6-5 and TRBJ1-1; D might be TRBD1 (5 bases). Trimming removed 6 bases from V and 1 base from J, with 9 bases in between. Germline V gene sequence: CDR1 MNHEY, CDR2 SVGAGI. The CDR3 loop spans 13 amino acids. This CDR3 reads CASSSDRNTEAFF. CDR3 DNA: TGTGCCAGCAGCTCTGACAGGAACACTGAAGCTTTCTTT.

A remark on this clone: One end of the junction varies from germline; a read error may be responsible. The chain links TRBV5-1 to TRBJ2-2, with 8 bases lining up with TRBD2. The CDR3 has 17 amino acids. Germline V gene lookup returns CDR1 SGHRS and CDR2 YFSETQ. CDR3 region: CASRLDPGGVNTGELFF. DNA of the CDR3: TGCGCCAGCAGATTGGATCCGGGGGGGGTAAACACCGGGGAGCTGTTTTTT.

The V and J genes are TRBV11-2 and TRBJ2-5; 7 bases match TRBD1. V gave up 5 bases and J gave up 1 base; unmatched junction bases: 4. The CDR3 consists of 14 residues. Per the germline V gene, CDR1 is SGHAT and CDR2 is FQNNGV. CDR3 protein: CASSRWDSQETQYF. Written as DNA, the CDR3 is TGTGCCAGCAGCCGCTGGGACAGCCAAGAGACCCAGTACTTC.

The V gene is TRBV15, the J gene TRBJ1-2, with a possible D match to TRBD1 (5 bases). Trimming removed 0 bases at V and 5 bases at J, with 10 bases between. Germline V gives CDR1 LNHNV, CDR2 YYDKDF (reference sequence). The CDR3 is 14 residues long. The CDR3 loop is CATSRDRGVYGYTF. In DNA, the CDR3 is TGTGCCACCAGCAGAGATCGGGGGGTATATGGCTACACCTTC.

The chain has TRBV6-5 and TRBJ2-3; TRBD2 matches at 9 bases. The CDR3 contains 14 residues. In germline, CDR1 is MNHEY, CDR2 SVGAGI. J lost 4 bases, V lost 6 bases, and 5 bases had no gene match. CDR3 in amino acids: CASRWAGGPDTQYF. Written as DNA, the CDR3 is TGTGCCAGCAGGTGGGCGGGGGGGCCAGATACGCAGTATTTT.

The gene calls are TRBV13 and TRBJ2-5, with D possibly being TRBD1 (5 bases). This CDR3 spans 16 amino acids. V lost 4 bases and J lost 0, with 15 bases in between. The germline gives CDR1 PRHDT, CDR2 FYEKMQ (reference sequence). DNA of the CDR3: TGTGCCAGCAGCTCAGAATTAACAGGCGACCAAGAGACCCAGTACTTC. Translated: CASSSELTGDQETQYF.

This clone was observed a handful of times. V usage is TRBV13 and J usage is TRBJ2-7; no firm D call. CDR3 length: 14 residues. Trimming pared 0 bases from V and 2 bases from J, leaving 8 bases between. Per germline, CDR1 PRHDT and CDR2 FYEKMQ (reference sequence). The CDR3 reads CASSLGDNTYEQYF. CDR3 sequence (DNA): TGTGCCAGCAGCTTAGGTGACAACACCTACGAGCAGTACTTC. The entire variable domain, with the rest obtained from reference TRBV13 and TRBJ2-7, is as follows: AAGVIQSPRHLIKEKRETATLKCYPIPRHDTVYWYQQGPGQDPQFLISFYEKMQSDKGSIPDRFSAQQFSDYHSELNMSSLELGDSALYFCASSLGDNTYEQYFGPGTRLTVT.

The rearrangement joins TRBV4-1 to TRBJ1-2; D possibly corresponds to TRBD1 (5 bases). V was cut by 4 bases and J by 6 bases, with 12 bases left in between. This CDR3 has 13 residues. Germline lookup yields CDR1 MGHRA and CDR2 YSYEKL. The CDR3 spells CASSLGRTDGYTF. DNA for the CDR3: TGCGCCAGCAGCCTGGGGCGCACGGATGGCTACACCTTC.

The genes are TRBV5-4 and TRBJ2-3, with 9 nucleotides matching TRBD2. Germline-derived CDR1 and CDR2 are SGHNT and YYREEE (reference sequence). J lost 4 bases, V lost 4 bases, and 10 bases had no gene match. CDR3 length: 16 amino acids. CDR3 DNA: TGTGCCAGCAGCCCCTTTGCGGGGGGGCAGGCAGATACGCAGTATTTT. It yields the protein CASSPFAGGQADTQYF.

This chain joins TRBV6-1 and TRBJ1-3; no clear D. Trimming took 6 bases from V and 0 from J, leaving 15 bases between them. The CDR3 runs to 16 residues. Per the germline V gene, CDR1 is MNHNS and CDR2 is SASEGT. DNA for the CDR3: TGTGCCAGCAGCGAAACGAGGGTGGGCTCTGGAAACACCATATATTTT. Translation: CASSETRVGSGNTIYF.

V gene TRBV7-8 combines with J gene TRBJ1-2; TRBD1 matches at 7 bases. CDR1 is SGHVS and CDR2 is FQNEAQ in the germline V gene. CDR3 length: 14 residues. The junction had 7 bases not matched to a gene; V was cut back by 1 base and J by 8 bases. The CDR3 DNA follows: TGTGCCAGCAGCTTAGTGGGGACAGCGAGGGGCTACACCTTC. It codes for CASSLVGTARGYTF.

The V and J genes are TRBV11-2 and TRBJ1-1; no firm D call. There are 11 residues in the CDR3. V was cut by 5 bases and J by 5 bases, with 6 bases left in between. CDR1 and CDR2 from the germline V gene are SGHAT and FQNNGV. The CDR3 DNA reads as TGTGCCAGCAGCGAGAGTACTGAAGCTTTCTTT. Its translation is CASSESTEAFF.

This rearrangement joins TRBV5-6 to TRBJ1-3; D gene unclear. Trimming cost V 2 bases and J 2 bases, with 8 bases left between them. In germline, CDR1 is SGHDT, CDR2 YYEEEE. There are 14 residues in the CDR3. This CDR3 reads CASSFSTPGNTIYF. In DNA, the CDR3 is TGTGCCAGCAGCTTTTCGACACCTGGAAACACCATATATTTT.

The chain carries TRBV27 and TRBJ2-2; D is unclear. The CDR3 contains 11 residues. Germline lookup yields CDR1 MNHEY and CDR2 SMNVEV (reference sequence). V lost 7 bases and J 4 bases, leaving 4 bases between the germline ends. CDR3 sequence reads: CASTGTGELFF. Here the CDR3 DNA reads TGTGCCAGCACGGGCACCGGGGAGCTGTTTTTT.